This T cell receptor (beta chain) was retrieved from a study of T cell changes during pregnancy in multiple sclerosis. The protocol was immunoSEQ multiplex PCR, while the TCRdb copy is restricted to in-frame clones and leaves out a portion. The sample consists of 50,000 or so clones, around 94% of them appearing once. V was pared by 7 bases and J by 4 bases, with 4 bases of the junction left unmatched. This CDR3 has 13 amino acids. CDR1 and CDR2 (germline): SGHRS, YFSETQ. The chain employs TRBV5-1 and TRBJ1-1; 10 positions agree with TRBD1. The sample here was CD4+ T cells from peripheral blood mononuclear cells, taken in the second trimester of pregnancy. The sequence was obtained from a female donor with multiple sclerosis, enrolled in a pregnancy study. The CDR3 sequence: CASRTGGSTEAFF. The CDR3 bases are TGCGCCAGCCGGACAGGGGGGAGCACTGAAGCTTTCTTT.